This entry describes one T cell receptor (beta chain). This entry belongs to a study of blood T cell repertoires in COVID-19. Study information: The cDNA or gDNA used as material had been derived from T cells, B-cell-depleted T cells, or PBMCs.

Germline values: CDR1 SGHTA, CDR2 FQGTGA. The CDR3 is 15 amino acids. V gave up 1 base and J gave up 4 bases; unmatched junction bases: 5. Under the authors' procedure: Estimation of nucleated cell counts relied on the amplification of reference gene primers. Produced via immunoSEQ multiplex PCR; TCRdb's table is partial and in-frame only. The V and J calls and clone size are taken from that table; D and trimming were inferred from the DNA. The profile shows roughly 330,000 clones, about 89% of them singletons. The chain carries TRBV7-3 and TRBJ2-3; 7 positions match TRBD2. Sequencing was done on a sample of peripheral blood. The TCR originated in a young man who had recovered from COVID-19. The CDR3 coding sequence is TGTGCCAGCAGCTTAAGCGGGGGTACATCAGATACGCAGTATTTT. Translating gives CASSLSGGTSDTQYF.